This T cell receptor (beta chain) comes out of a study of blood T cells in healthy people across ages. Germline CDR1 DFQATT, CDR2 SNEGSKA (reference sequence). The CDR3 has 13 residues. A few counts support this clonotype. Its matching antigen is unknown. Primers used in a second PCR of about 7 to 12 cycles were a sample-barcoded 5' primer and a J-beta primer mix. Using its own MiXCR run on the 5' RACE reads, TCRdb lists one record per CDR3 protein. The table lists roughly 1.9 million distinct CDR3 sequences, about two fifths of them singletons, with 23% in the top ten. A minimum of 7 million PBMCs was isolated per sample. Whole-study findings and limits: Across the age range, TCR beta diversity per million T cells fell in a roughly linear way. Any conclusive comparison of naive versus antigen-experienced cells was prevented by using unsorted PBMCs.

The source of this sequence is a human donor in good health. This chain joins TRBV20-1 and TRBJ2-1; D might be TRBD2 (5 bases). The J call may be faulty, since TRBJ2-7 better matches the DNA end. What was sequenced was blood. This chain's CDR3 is CSAGLSAYNEQYF. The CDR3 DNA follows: TGCAGTGCTGGACTCTCCGCCTACAATGAGCAGTACTTC.